This T cell receptor (beta chain) emerged from a study of cytomegalovirus exposure and HLA in healthy donors. A single count supports this clone. In germline, CDR1 is SQVTM, CDR2 ANQGSEA. This CDR3 is 11 amino acids long. The ends were cut back, 7 bases at V and 1 base at J, with 7 bases in the middle. PCR employed 60 Vbeta and 13 Jbeta primers. Sequenced by immunoSEQ multiplex PCR; TCRdb stores in-frame clones only, minus some. The sample records 200,000 to 250,000 clones, about 80% being singletons. Sequencing was carried out using PBMCs. The sequence was collected from a woman aged 55-70 years in good health and CMV-seropositive. V gene TRBV29-1 combines with J gene TRBJ1-1; D is uncertain. The CDR3 coding sequence is TGCAGCGCCCGGGAGAACACTGAAGCTTTCTTT. The encoded protein is CSARENTEAFF.